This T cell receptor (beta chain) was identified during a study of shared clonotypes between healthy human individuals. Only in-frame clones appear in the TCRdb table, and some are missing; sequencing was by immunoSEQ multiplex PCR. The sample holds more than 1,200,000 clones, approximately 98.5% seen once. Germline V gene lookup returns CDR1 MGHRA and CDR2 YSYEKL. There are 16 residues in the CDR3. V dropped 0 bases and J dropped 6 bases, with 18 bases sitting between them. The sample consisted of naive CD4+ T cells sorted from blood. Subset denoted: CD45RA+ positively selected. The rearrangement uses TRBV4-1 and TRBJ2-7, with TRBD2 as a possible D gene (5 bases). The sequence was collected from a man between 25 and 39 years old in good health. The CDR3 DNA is TGCGCCAGCAGCCAAGAAGGGATAAGCGGAGGTCTCGAGCAGTACTTC. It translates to CASSQEGISGGLEQYF.